Reported below is one T cell receptor beta chain. What it recognizes is unknown. This sample was taken from a study of cytomegalovirus exposure and HLA in healthy donors. Study-level information: The approximately 120 validation repertoires, a later analysis reported, used the same platform as the 666 first-cohort repertoires.

Germline V gene sequence: CDR1 GTSNPN, CDR2 SVGIG (reference sequence). Trimming shortened V by 2 bases and J by 7 bases, and 11 bases separated the two germline ends. This CDR3 contains 13 residues. Only in-frame clones appear in the TCRdb table, and some are missing; sequencing was by immunoSEQ multiplex PCR. The sample lists about 73,000 clones, roughly 95% occurring once. Findings and caveats of the study: Rarity marked most TCR sequences, yet some public TCRs occurred in many donors.

The sequence was collected from a man aged 18 to 30 in good health and CMV-seronegative. The rearrangement uses TRBV30 and TRBJ2-2; a weak D match, TRBD2 (7 bases). Sequencing was done on a sample of PBMCs. For the CDR3, the DNA is TGTGCCTGGAGTCGGGGGGCCGGCGGGGAGCTGTTTTTT. Translation: CAWSRGAGGELFF.